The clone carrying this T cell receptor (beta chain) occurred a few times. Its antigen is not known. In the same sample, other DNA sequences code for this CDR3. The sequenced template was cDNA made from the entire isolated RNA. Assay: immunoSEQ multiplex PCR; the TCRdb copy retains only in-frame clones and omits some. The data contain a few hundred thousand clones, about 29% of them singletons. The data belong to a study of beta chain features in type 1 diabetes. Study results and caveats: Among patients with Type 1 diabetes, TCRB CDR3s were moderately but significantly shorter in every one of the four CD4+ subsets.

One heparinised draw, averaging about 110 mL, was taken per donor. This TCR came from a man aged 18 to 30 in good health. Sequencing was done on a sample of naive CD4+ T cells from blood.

In DNA form, the CDR3 reads TGTGCCTGGAGTGGGTGGAGGACTAGCGGCTCATACAATGAGCAGTTCTTC. Encoded protein: CAWSGWRTSGSYNEQFF. The chain couples TRBV30 to TRBJ2-1; 10 nucleotides agree with TRBD2. From germline, CDR1 is GTSNPN and CDR2 SVGIG (reference sequence). The CDR3 consists of 17 residues. The V gene end was trimmed by 1 base and the J gene end by 4 bases; junction bases not matched to a gene: 10.